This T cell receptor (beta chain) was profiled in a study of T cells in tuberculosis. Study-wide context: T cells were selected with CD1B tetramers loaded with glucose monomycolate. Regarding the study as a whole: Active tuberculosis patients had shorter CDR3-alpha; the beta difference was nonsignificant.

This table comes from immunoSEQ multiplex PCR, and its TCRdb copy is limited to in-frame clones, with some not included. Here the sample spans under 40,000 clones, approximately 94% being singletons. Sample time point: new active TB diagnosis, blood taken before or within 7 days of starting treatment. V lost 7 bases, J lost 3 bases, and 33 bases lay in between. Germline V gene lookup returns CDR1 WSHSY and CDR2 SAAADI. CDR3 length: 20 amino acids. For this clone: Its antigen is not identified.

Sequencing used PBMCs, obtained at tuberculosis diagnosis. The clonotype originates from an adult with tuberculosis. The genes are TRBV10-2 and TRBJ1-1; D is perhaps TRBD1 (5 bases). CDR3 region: CASTQYHSREILSADTEAFF. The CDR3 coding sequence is TGCGCCAGCACACAATACCATAGCAGGGAAATTCTCTCCGCCGACACTGAAGCTTTCTTT.